Listed below are T cell receptor beta chains from one sample, sequenced in a study of T-cell reconstitution after alpha-beta-depleted transplantation in children. Each CDR3 protein gets one entry after TCRdb re-called the PCR reads with MiXCR. This table holds about 300,000 distinct CDR3 sequences, 6% to 10% found once. The material was peripheral blood, obtained 360 days after TCRalphabeta/CD19-depleted stem cell transplant. The receptors here all came from a female patient aged 2-15 years who had a stem cell transplant for Fanconi anemia, so the T cells may come from the graft donor. Both conserved end residues are part of each CDR3. Fields, in order: V gene, J gene, D gene, clone size, CDR3 protein, CDR3 DNA. A D gene is named only where the DNA matches it firmly. A clone size is listed for some rows: how often the clone was seen (once, few, many), or a class if it is expanded.

TRBV5-6	TRBJ1-2	-	few	CASSLEWSGDGYTF	TGTGCCAGCAGCTTGGAATGGTCGGGGGACGGCTACACCTTC
TRBV30	TRBJ1-1	-	once	CAWTYQGATEAFF	TGTGCCTGGACTTATCAGGGAGCCACTGAAGCTTTCTTT
TRBV7-2	TRBJ2-7	-	many	CASSLGSAVYEQYF	TGTGCCAGCAGCTTAGGATCAGCGGTCTACGAGCAGTACTTC
TRBV4-3	TRBJ2-1	TRBD1	few	CASSQAGTGDRQFF	TGCGCCAGCAGCCAAGCCGGGACAGGGGATCGGCAGTTCTTC
TRBV5-1	TRBJ2-3	TRBD2	-	CASSLESLAGSTQYF	TGCGCCAGCAGCTTGGAGAGTCTAGCGGGGTCCACGCAGTATTTT
TRBV20-1	TRBJ2-7	-	many	CSAASGKNYEQYF	TGCAGTGCCGCTTCGGGGAAAAACTACGAGCAGTACTTC
TRBV20-1	TRBJ2-1	TRBD2	many	CSARDPKAGPTLNEQFF	TGCAGTGCTAGAGACCCAAAAGCGGGGCCGACCCTCAATGAGCAGTTCTTC
TRBV6-2/TRBV6-3	TRBJ1-1	-	-	CASSYLGARTEAFF	TGTGCCAGCAGTTATTTGGGGGCGAGGACTGAAGCTTTCTTT
TRBV4-2	TRBJ1-2	-	many	CASSQEPGTYGYTF	TGTGCCAGCAGCCAAGAGCCGGGGACCTATGGCTACACCTTC
TRBV10-3	TRBJ1-2	TRBD1	many	CAINVQGQRNYGYTF	TGTGCCATCAACGTACAGGGACAGCGGAACTATGGCTACACCTTC
TRBV9	TRBJ2-1	TRBD2	-	CASSVATSGGHNEQFF	TGTGCCAGCAGCGTAGCGACTAGCGGGGGCCACAATGAGCAGTTCTTC
TRBV28	TRBJ2-3	TRBD2	-	CASSLFGGGAFDTDTQYF	TGTGCCAGCAGTTTATTTGGCGGGGGGGCATTCGACACAGATACGCAGTATTTT
TRBV4-1	TRBJ2-1	TRBD1	few	CASSYRTGGRKSSYNEQFF	TGCGCCAGCAGCTATAGGACAGGGGGCAGGAAAAGCTCCTACAATGAGCAGTTCTTC
TRBV12-3/TRBV12-4	TRBJ1-1	-	many	CASSLRGPVTEAFF	TGTGCCAGCAGTTTAAGGGGACCGGTAACTGAAGCTTTCTTT
TRBV20-1	TRBJ2-5	-	many	CSASRTAQETQYF	TGCAGTGCTAGTAGGACAGCCCAAGAGACCCAGTACTTC
TRBV5-1	TRBJ2-7	-	many	CASSLGTSPEYEQYF	TGCGCCAGCAGCTTAGGAACCTCCCCCGAATACGAGCAGTACTTC
TRBV20-1	TRBJ2-5	-	many	CSARGHPVAGGLRETQYF	TGCAGTGCTAGAGGACACCCCGTTGCCGGGGGACTTCGGGAGACCCAGTACTTC
TRBV27	TRBJ1-1	TRBD1	-	CASSSNRGGNTEAFF	TGTGCCAGCAGTTCCAACAGGGGAGGGAACACTGAAGCTTTCTTT
TRBV5-1	TRBJ2-5	-	many	CASSSTGTPVGETQYF	TGCGCCAGCAGCTCTACCGGGACTCCGGTAGGAGAGACCCAGTACTTC
TRBV9	TRBJ2-3	TRBD2	-	CASTTSGTSGSTQYF	TGTGCCAGCACCACATCGGGTACTAGCGGGAGTACGCAGTATTTT
TRBV6-1	TRBJ2-2	TRBD1	-	CASSRGTGGTGELFF	TGTGCCAGCAGCCGCGGGACAGGGGGTACCGGGGAGCTGTTTTTT
TRBV5-1	TRBJ1-1	TRBD1	many	CASSQGGARNTEAFF	TGCGCCAGCAGCCAGGGGGGGGCGCGGAACACTGAAGCTTTCTTT
TRBV30	TRBJ1-2	-	-	CAWSVGGVVFYGYTF	TGTGCCTGGAGTGTTGGGGGTGTGGTTTTCTATGGCTACACCTTC
TRBV23-1	TRBJ2-7	TRBD1	few	CASSQCPDREYEQYF	TGCGCCAGCAGTCAATGTCCGGACAGGGAATACGAGCAGTACTTC
TRBV7-7	TRBJ2-1	TRBD2	many	CASSRLAGNEQFF	TGTGCCAGCAGCAGACTAGCGGGCAATGAGCAGTTCTTC
TRBV24-1	TRBJ2-2	-	-	CATGTGWELFF	TGTGCCACCGGCACAGGGTGGGAGCTGTTTTTT
TRBV18	TRBJ2-3	-	many	CASSPPAASTDTQYF	TGTGCCAGCTCACCACCGGCAGCGAGCACAGATACGCAGTATTTT
TRBV9	TRBJ2-5	TRBD1	many	CASASGQGPQETQYF	TGTGCCAGCGCAAGCGGACAGGGACCTCAAGAGACCCAGTACTTC
TRBV25-1	TRBJ2-3	-	many	CASSETTDTQYF	TGTGCCAGCAGTGAGACCACAGATACGCAGTATTTT
TRBV5-1	TRBJ2-3	-	many	CASSQTGSTDTQYF	TGCGCCAGCAGCCAAACCGGGAGCACAGATACGCAGTATTTT
TRBV29-1	TRBJ1-2	-	-	CSVDRHLARPNYGYTF	TGCAGCGTAGATAGACACTTAGCGAGACCTAACTATGGCTACACCTTC
TRBV7-9	TRBJ1-1	TRBD1	many	CASSPGTGEDTEAFF	TGTGCCAGCAGCCCTGGGACAGGGGAAGACACTGAAGCTTTCTTT
TRBV20-1	TRBJ1-4	-	many	CSANNFGQLNEKLFF	TGCAGTGCCAATAATTTTGGACAGCTCAATGAAAAACTGTTTTTT
TRBV15	TRBJ2-1	-	-	CATSRGPVSSYNEQFF	TGTGCCACCAGCAGAGGGCCCGTAAGCTCCTACAATGAGCAGTTCTTC
TRBV3-1	TRBJ1-5	-	many	CASSRGNQPQHF	TGTGCCAGCAGCCGGGGAAATCAGCCCCAGCATTTT
TRBV3-1	TRBJ1-1	TRBD1	-	CASSHRGGEAFF	TGTGCCAGCAGCCACAGGGGGGGTGAAGCTTTCTTT
TRBV11-2	TRBJ2-1	TRBD2	many	CASSLEPGLAGYNEQFF	TGTGCCAGCAGCTTAGAGCCGGGACTAGCGGGGTACAATGAGCAGTTCTTC
TRBV18	TRBJ1-5	-	few	CASSPRGKQGIGPQHF	TGTGCCAGCTCACCACGAGGGAAGCAGGGCATAGGGCCCCAGCATTTT
TRBV6-5	TRBJ1-1	-	many	CASSGVGEAFF	TGTGCCAGCAGTGGGGTTGGTGAAGCTTTCTTT
TRBV3-1	TRBJ2-5	-	-	CASSQVLGWQETQYF	TGTGCCAGCAGCCAAGTACTGGGGTGGCAAGAGACCCAGTACTTC
TRBV12-5	TRBJ2-3	TRBD2	-	CASGLNSGIDTQYF	TGTGCTAGTGGTTTGAATAGCGGGATAGATACGCAGTATTTT
TRBV7-2	TRBJ2-2	-	many	CASSLGGWTGELFF	TGTGCCAGCAGCCTCGGAGGGTGGACCGGGGAGCTGTTTTTT
TRBV10-3	TRBJ1-2	-	many	CAISEQGGGQGYTF	TGTGCCATCAGTGAACAGGGTGGTGGACAGGGCTACACCTTC
TRBV12-3/TRBV12-4	TRBJ2-3	-	many	CASSPRGWTDTQYF	TGTGCCAGCAGTCCTAGGGGTTGGACAGATACGCAGTATTTT
TRBV5-5	TRBJ1-6	TRBD1	-	CASSLITGGRSPLHF	TGTGCCAGCAGCTTGATAACAGGGGGTCGTTCACCCCTCCACTTT
TRBV18	TRBJ2-7	TRBD1	few	CASSPGQGDPYEQYF	TGTGCCAGCTCACCGGGACAGGGGGACCCCTACGAGCAGTACTTC
TRBV30	TRBJ2-1	TRBD2	-	CAWSNVAGHEQFF	TGTGCCTGGAGTAATGTAGCGGGGCATGAGCAGTTCTTC
TRBV6-5	TRBJ2-3	TRBD2	many	CASKASGGAYTQYF	TGTGCCAGCAAGGCGAGCGGGGGGGCCTATACGCAGTATTTT
TRBV19	TRBJ2-7	TRBD2	-	CASSIGTSRTYEQYF	TGTGCCAGTAGTATCGGGACTAGCAGAACCTACGAGCAGTACTTC
TRBV5-6	TRBJ1-2	-	many	CASSSNPGNYGYTF	TGTGCCAGCAGCTCAAACCCCGGGAACTATGGCTACACCTTC
TRBV27	TRBJ1-2	TRBD1	many	CASSLLGTGGSATF	TGTGCCAGCAGTTTACTAGGGACAGGGGGCTCAGCCACCTTC
TRBV9	TRBJ2-3	TRBD2	many	CASSASGGATDTQYF	TGTGCCAGCAGCGCTAGCGGGGGGGCTACAGATACGCAGTATTTT
TRBV19	TRBJ1-5	-	few	CASSILGDSNQPQHF	TGTGCCAGTAGTATTTTAGGGGATAGCAATCAGCCCCAGCATTTT
TRBV24-1	TRBJ1-5	-	few	CATQPPGSNQPQHF	TGTGCCACCCAACCGCCGGGTAGCAATCAGCCCCAGCATTTT
TRBV4-2	TRBJ2-7	-	-	CASSPGLPAYEQYF	TGTGCCAGCAGCCCCGGGCTACCCGCCTACGAGCAGTACTTC
TRBV5-1	TRBJ2-1	-	-	CASGTPLWNEQFF	TGCGCCAGCGGGACCCCCCTGTGGAATGAGCAGTTCTTC
TRBV27	TRBJ1-1	-	-	CASVGGNAEAFF	TGTGCCAGCGTTGGGGGTAATGCTGAAGCTTTCTTT
TRBV2	TRBJ2-5	TRBD2	few	CASSGGLAGGLFQETQYF	TGTGCCAGCAGCGGCGGACTAGCGGGGGGGTTATTCCAAGAGACCCAGTACTTC
TRBV28	TRBJ1-3	TRBD1	few	CASSFRDRGWVSGNTIYF	TGTGCCAGCAGTTTCCGGGACAGGGGATGGGTCTCTGGAAACACCATATATTTT
TRBV12-3/TRBV12-4	TRBJ1-2	-	many	CASSPRAPGGGYTF	TGTGCCAGCAGTCCTAGGGCCCCTGGGGGCGGCTACACCTTC